This T cell receptor beta chain was recorded in a study of spatial heterogeneity in lung cancer. General study results and limits: The number of expanded tumor alpha and beta chains correlated with mutation number. Nonsynonymous mutations, ubiquitous and regional, were tracked respectively by counts of ubiquitous and regional expanded TCRs.

Time point: sample taken at primary tumor resection. 72 TRACERx patients with early, untreated non-small cell lung cancer donated samples. Without sorting, whole RNA was sequenced from tumor, nontumor lung or frozen PBMC. A distinct unique molecular identifier was carried by each TCR cDNA molecule. TCRdb processed the 5' RACE reads anew with MiXCR; each CDR3 protein has one entry. The repertoire has 15,000 to 20,000 distinct CDR3 sequences, around 6.5% of them found once; the top ten carry 3% to 4%. V gave up 4 bases and J gave up 4 bases, with 13 bases separating them. Germline V gene data show CDR1 as MNHNY and CDR2 as SVGAGI (reference sequence). The CDR3 has 14 residues. Many counts were recorded for this clonotype. Its matching antigen is unknown.

V usage is TRBV6-6 and J usage is TRBJ1-2; D uncertain. Sample: lung tumor tissue, taken at surgery. This receptor was identified in a female donor with early-stage non-small cell lung cancer. CDR3: CASSSDSVSYGYTF. The DNA of the CDR3 is TGTGCCAGCAGTTCGGATTCGGTCAGCTATGGCTACACCTTC.